Sequencing of this T cell receptor beta chain was carried out in a study of control samples from healthy donors and cancer patients (TCRdb year 2020). The library came from the immunoSEQ multiplex PCR assay. TCRdb stores this immuneACCESS table with in-frame sequences only. Part of the clones is absent; in the studies checked, under half of the shortfall reflects unresolved V genes, and no reason is known for the rest. The sample table shows around 200,000 clones, and about 95% are seen once. More than 1.3% of the sample rests with the top ten. This clone was detected once. No antigen is known for it. The input lacks base qualities; no much larger clone sits a single base away. Its CDR3 holds 14 amino acids, cysteine through phenylalanine. The DNA shown is the 42-base CDR3, in frame from base 1. The germline V gene yields MDHEN for CDR1 and SYDVKM for CDR2. From V the trimming removes 8 bases and from J it removes 9 bases, while the gene matches leave 13 bases of the junction unaccounted for.

Sequencing was done on a sample of blood. This clonotype was obtained from a man aged 50 or older in good health. The chain couples TRBV28 to TRBJ2-7; 10 nucleotides in the junction match TRBD1. In nucleotide form, the sequence is TGTGCCAGCCTTTTTTCCGGGACAGGGGCTTTGCAGTACTTC. Translated, this gives CASLFSGTGALQYF.